This entry features one TCR beta chain sequence. Per the study methods: Amplification of reference gene primers was used by the study to estimate nucleated cell counts. The repertoire was sequenced with immunoSEQ multiplex PCR; TCRdb's copy has only in-frame clones and lacks some. Clonal size and the V and J genes are those of that table, whereas D and trimming came from the DNA. The sample lists almost 50,000 clones, approximately 79% seen once, with roughly 25% in the top ten. This record comes from a study of blood T cell repertoires in COVID-19. Study in general: Collection of acute and convalescent COVID-19 samples took place in the United States, Italy and Spain. Sources were T cells, B-cell-depleted T cells, or PBMCs; the material itself was cDNA or gDNA.

From germline, CDR1 is GTSNPN and CDR2 SVGIG (reference sequence). V dropped 4 bases and J dropped 2 bases, with 12 bases sitting between them. This CDR3 region has 14 residues. Sequenced material: peripheral blood. The receptor comes from a man between 65 and 79 years old with acute or convalescent COVID-19. J is TRBJ1-5 and V is TRBV30; possibly TRBD1 for D (5 bases). CDR3 sequence: CAWNKGAGNQPQHF. The CDR3 region has the DNA TGTGCCTGGAATAAAGGGGCTGGCAATCAGCCCCAGCATTTT.